This T cell receptor beta chain was recorded in a study of beta chain features in type 1 diabetes. Study-level findings and limits: Patients with Type 1 diabetes showed moderately but significantly shorter TCRB CDR3s in all four CD4+ subsets.

Naive, central memory, regulatory and stem cell-like memory cells within the CD4+ compartment were sorted using CD45RO/CCR7/CD25/CD127/CD95/CD27. Expressed TCRB transcripts were sequenced after all isolated RNA was converted to cDNA. Produced via immunoSEQ multiplex PCR; TCRdb's table is partial and in-frame only. Of 200,000 to 250,000 clones listed, approximately 15% are singletons. The germline V gene encodes CDR1 MNHEY and CDR2 SMNVEV (reference sequence). The CDR3 loop spans 15 amino acids. The V segment lost 0 bases and the J segment 5 bases; nucleotides outside the gene matches: 6. There are a few counts of this clone. Its antigen is not known.

The sequence derives from a man aged 25-45 years with type 1 diabetes. The sequencing input was naive CD4+ T cells from blood. V usage is TRBV27 and J usage is TRBJ2-5; TRBD1 matches at 7 bases. The CDR3 DNA sequence: TGTGCCAGCAGTTTATCCCGGACAGGTGGGGAGACCCAGTACTTC. Translated, it gives CASSLSRTGGETQYF.